The clone carrying this TCR beta chain turned up a few times. Its antigen is unknown. This entry belongs to a study of CD8+ T cells in alopecia areata. Whole-study context: Severity scores in treated patients reflected the percentage of scalp affected. Broader study findings: During tofacitinib treatment, many expanded lesional clones remained in scalp and blood. The link between baseline CD8+ expansion and response remains uncertain with one nonresponder.

The CDR3 is 13 amino acids. Germline trimming cut 5 bases from V and 5 bases from J; bases unmatched to any gene: 2. Germline CDR1 MGHDK, CDR2 SYGVNS. Sample treatment: oral pan-JAK inhibitor, 5-10 mg twice daily. Peripheral blood, together with lesional scalp punch biopsies, was collected from alopecia areata patients. Following RNA extraction, reverse transcription yielded cDNA that acted as the sequencing template. Here immunoSEQ multiplex PCR was the method, and the copy in TCRdb shows in-frame clones only, minus some. The sample has about 180,000 clones, approximately 51% seen once. The chain is built from TRBV25-1 and TRBJ1-5; 8 bases line up with TRBD1. The sequencing here drew on CD8+ T cells sorted from blood, taken between weeks 51 and 52, from a patient treated with tofacitinib. This TCR was sampled from a human donor with alopecia areata. The CDR3 DNA reads TGTGCCAGCAGTCTGACAGGGGATCAGCCCCAGCATTTT. This translates into CASSLTGDQPQHF.